This TCR beta chain was recorded in a study of response to subunit inactivated influenza vaccine (dated by TCRdb to about 2018). At the level of the whole study: Deep quantitative profiling of the T cell receptor repertoire was used in the study to follow responses to a trivalent subunit inactivated influenza vaccine. Paper-wide results and their limitations: The authors proposed that each seasonal influenza vaccination may bring in only a limited number of new T cells.

Details on this clonotype: Its cognate antigen has yet to be identified. Base qualities are missing; no much larger clone stands one base away.

This specimen's time point label, interpreted: around 45 days after influenza vaccine administration. Library generation was performed with RT-PCR. The data were produced on an Illumina HiSeq 2500. TCRdb applied fastp at Q25 and MiXCR to the public reads, then kept only in-frame beta chains. CDR3 protein duplicates are merged, each entry listing the most common genes and DNA. The sample table shows fewer than 650,000 distinct CDR3 sequences, and 10% to 15% are seen once. The ten largest clonotypes hold about an eighth of the sample. Compared with germline, V lacks 1 base and J lacks 15 bases; bases without a gene match: 9. The CDR3 sequence holds 14 residues, the cysteine and phenylalanine included. Only the CDR3 part of the read is kept: 42 bases, read in frame from the first base. According to the germline V gene, CDR1 reads SGHTA and CDR2 reads FQGNSA.

The receptor comes from a middle-aged man who received an inactivated influenza vaccine. Donor details come from another sample of the same person, matched by shared clones. This sample comprised PBMCs from blood, obtained 45 days after vaccination. The chain couples TRBV7-2 to TRBJ2-1, and 10 bases in between align with TRBD2. The nucleotide sequence is given as TGTGCCAGCAGCTTAGTCCTCTCTAGCGGGAGTATGTTCTTC. This translates into CASSLVLSSGSMFF.